The subject of this entry is one TCR beta chain. The antigen remains undetermined. The data belong to a study of identical twins. Study observations and caveats: Diverse VJ usage suggested most zero-insertion clonotypes were not invariant T cells.

This CDR3 is built from 15 residues. Germline-derived CDR1 and CDR2 are SNHLY and FYNNEI. The V end was cut by 0 bases, the J end by 3 bases, with 12 bases between. TCRdb analysed the 5' RACE reads with MiXCR anew, one entry per CDR3 protein. The sample records under 1 million distinct CDR3 sequences, roughly 12% being singletons. The same data also contributed to another study, on yellow fever vaccine responses in identical twins.

This receptor was identified in a woman aged 18-29 years in good health. The chain has TRBV2 and TRBJ2-7; D is unclear. The specimen was PBMCs. The CDR3 here is CASSEASPEYYEQYF. CDR3 DNA sequence: TGTGCCAGCAGTGAAGCTAGCCCAGAATACTACGAGCAGTACTTC.